Listed below are T cell receptor beta chains from one sample, sequenced in a study of blood T cell repertoires in COVID-19. The table came from immunoSEQ multiplex PCR; TCRdb's copy has only in-frame clones and leaves some out. The sample carries over 150,000 clones, 85% to 95% recorded once. The sample comprised peripheral blood. These receptors all stem from a man over 45 with acute or convalescent COVID-19. Each CDR3 is given with its conserved first and last residue. D genes are given only for firm matches. The listing skips clone size in some rows; elsewhere it reads once, few, many or a size class.

J | size | D | V | DNA | CDR3
TRBJ2-3 | - | TRBD2 | TRBV19 | TGTGCCAGTAGTATAGATCTAGCGGGGGGGCGAGATACGCAGTATTTT | CASSIDLAGGRDTQYF
TRBJ2-3 | - | - | TRBV11-2 | TGTGCCAGCAGCTTAGACCGTATAGATACGCAGTATTTT | CASSLDRIDTQYF
TRBJ2-2 | - | TRBD1 | TRBV27 | TGTGCCAGCAGTTTAAGGGGGCGCGACACCGGGGAGCTGTTTTTT | CASSLRGRDTGELFF
TRBJ1-2 | - | - | TRBV2 | TGTGCCAGCAGACCCCCCGACAGCTATGGCTACACCTTC | CASRPPDSYGYTF
TRBJ2-5 | - | TRBD1 | TRBV19 | TGTGCCAGTAGTAACTCACCCCGGGACAGGATGGAGACCCAGTACTTC | CASSNSPRDRMETQYF
TRBJ2-7 | - | - | TRBV9 | TGTGCCAGCAGCGTAGCAACAGACTACGAGCAGTACTTC | CASSVATDYEQYF
TRBJ2-1 | once | - | TRBV29-1 | TGCAGCGTTGACAGGGCTGACTACAATGAGCAGTTCTTC | CSVDRADYNEQFF
TRBJ2-2 | - | - | TRBV4-1 | TGCGCCAGCAGCCATAATGTAAACACCGGGGAGCTGTTTTTT | CASSHNVNTGELFF
TRBJ1-2 | once | TRBD1 | TRBV19 | TGTGCCAGTAGTAGACAGGGGACAGGCGGCTACACCTTC | CASSRQGTGGYTF
TRBJ2-5 | once | TRBD1 | TRBV9 | TGTGCCAGCAGCGTAGATACAGGGGTGTTCCAAGAGACCCAGTACTTC | CASSVDTGVFQETQYF
TRBJ2-3 | - | TRBD1 | TRBV5-4 | TGTGCCAGCAGCCGAGGGGACAGGGGGGCAGCAAATACGCAGTATTTT | CASSRGDRGAANTQYF
TRBJ2-2 | - | TRBD2 | TRBV2 | TGTGCCAGCAATCGACTAGCCCCCGACACCGGGGAGCTGTTTTTT | CASNRLAPDTGELFF
TRBJ2-3 | once | TRBD2 | TRBV18 | TGTGCCAGCTCACCTCTCGCGGGGGAGGGAGATACGCAGTATTTT | CASSPLAGEGDTQYF
TRBJ2-1 | - | - | TRBV19 | TGTGCCAGTAGTATAGACCCTACGTCCGCCCCCAAAGTGGAGTTCTTC | CASSIDPTSAPKVEFF